This TCR beta chain originates from a study of cytomegalovirus exposure and HLA in healthy donors. A remark on this clone: The target antigen is unknown.

With 60 Vbeta and 13 Jbeta primers, the PCR was carried out. Using immunoSEQ multiplex PCR, the repertoire was profiled, and TCRdb retains in-frame clones only, with some absent. The sample consists of about 180,000 clones, about 80% of them appearing once. General observations from the study: Several of the most significant clusters were apparently associated with common viral pathogens in a later analysis. High sensitivity and specificity were reportedly achieved when the classifier diagnosed cytomegalovirus status. Sequences of the TCR beta chain were said to predict the HLA-A and HLA-B alleles of most subjects accurately. Earlier analysis looked at TCR beta V segments, and most were productive about 90% or about 30% of the time.

The sequence derives from a woman aged 25 to 45 in good health and CMV-seronegative. The sample consisted of PBMCs.

Written as DNA, the CDR3 is TGTGCCAGCAGAACTGGGGGAGGCGGTCAGCCCCAGCATTTT. Translated: CASRTGGGGQPQHF. This chain connects TRBV2 to TRBJ1-5, with D possibly matching TRBD1 (5 bases). V dropped 6 bases and J dropped 6 bases, with 15 bases sitting between them. The CDR3 extends over 14 amino acids. CDR1 and CDR2 from the germline V gene are SNHLY and FYNNEI.